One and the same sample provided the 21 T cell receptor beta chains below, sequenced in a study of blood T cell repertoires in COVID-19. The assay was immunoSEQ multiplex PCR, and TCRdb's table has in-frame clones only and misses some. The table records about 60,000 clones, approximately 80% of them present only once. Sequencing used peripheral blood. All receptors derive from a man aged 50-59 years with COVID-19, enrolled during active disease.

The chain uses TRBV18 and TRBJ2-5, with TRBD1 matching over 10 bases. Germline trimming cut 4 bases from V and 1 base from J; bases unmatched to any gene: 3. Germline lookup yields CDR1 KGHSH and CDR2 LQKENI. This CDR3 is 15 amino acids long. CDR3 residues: CASSRDRGGQETQYF. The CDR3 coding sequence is TGTGCCAGCTCACGGGACAGGGGTGGCCAAGAGACCCAGTACTTC.

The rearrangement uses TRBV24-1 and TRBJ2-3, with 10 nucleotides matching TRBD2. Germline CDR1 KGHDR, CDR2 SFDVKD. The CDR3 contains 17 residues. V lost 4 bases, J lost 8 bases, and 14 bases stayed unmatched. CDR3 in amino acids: CATSESSGSTSRTTQYF. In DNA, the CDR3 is TGTGCCACCAGTGAGTCTAGCGGGAGTACAAGCAGGACTACGCAGTATTTT.

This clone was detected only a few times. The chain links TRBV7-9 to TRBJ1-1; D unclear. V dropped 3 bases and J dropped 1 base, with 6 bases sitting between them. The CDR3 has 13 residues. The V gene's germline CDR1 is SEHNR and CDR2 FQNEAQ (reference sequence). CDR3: CASSFESNTEAFF. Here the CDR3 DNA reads TGTGCCAGCAGCTTTGAGTCGAACACTGAAGCTTTCTTT.

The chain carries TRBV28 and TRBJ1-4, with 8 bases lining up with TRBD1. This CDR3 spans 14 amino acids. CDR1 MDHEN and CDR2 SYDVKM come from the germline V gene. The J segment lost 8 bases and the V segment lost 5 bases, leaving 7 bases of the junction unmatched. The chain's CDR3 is CASSPGQVAEKLFF. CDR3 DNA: TGTGCCAGCAGTCCGGGACAGGTGGCCGAAAAACTGTTTTTT.

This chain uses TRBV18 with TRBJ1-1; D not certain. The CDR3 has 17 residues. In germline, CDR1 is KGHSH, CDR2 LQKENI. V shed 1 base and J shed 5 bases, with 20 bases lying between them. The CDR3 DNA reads TGTGCCAGCTCACCACAGTCCTCAGCCCCCCGGGGAACTGAAGCTTTCTTT. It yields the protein CASSPQSSAPRGTEAFF.

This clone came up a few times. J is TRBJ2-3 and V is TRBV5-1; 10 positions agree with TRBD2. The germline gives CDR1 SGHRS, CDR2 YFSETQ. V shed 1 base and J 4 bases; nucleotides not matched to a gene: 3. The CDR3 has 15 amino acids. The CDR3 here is CASSLLAGDADTQYF. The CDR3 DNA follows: TGCGCCAGCAGCTTGCTAGCGGGAGATGCAGATACGCAGTATTTT.

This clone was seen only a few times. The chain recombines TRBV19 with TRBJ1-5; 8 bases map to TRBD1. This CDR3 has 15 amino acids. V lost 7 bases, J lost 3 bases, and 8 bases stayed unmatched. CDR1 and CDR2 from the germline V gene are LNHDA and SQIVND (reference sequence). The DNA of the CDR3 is TGTGCCAGTACCCCGACAGGGGCCCCCAATCAGCCCCAGCATTTT. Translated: CASTPTGAPNQPQHF.

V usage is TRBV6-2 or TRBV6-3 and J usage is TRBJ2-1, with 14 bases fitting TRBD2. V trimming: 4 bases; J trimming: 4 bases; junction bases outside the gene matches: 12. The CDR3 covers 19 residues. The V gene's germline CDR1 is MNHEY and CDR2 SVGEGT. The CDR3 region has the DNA TGTGCCAGCAGTTCGACACCGGGACTAGCGGGAGCGGGGTACAATGAGCAGTTCTTC. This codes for CASSSTPGLAGAGYNEQFF.

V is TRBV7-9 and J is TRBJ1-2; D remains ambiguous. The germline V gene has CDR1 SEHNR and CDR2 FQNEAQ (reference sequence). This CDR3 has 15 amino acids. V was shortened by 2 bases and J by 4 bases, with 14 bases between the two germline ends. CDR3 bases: TGTGCCAGCAGCTTAAGTGGTCCCTCGGGCTATGGCTACACCTTC. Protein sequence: CASSLSGPSGYGYTF.

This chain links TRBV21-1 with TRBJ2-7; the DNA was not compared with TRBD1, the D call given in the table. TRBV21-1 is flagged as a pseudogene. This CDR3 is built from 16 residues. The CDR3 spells CASRPRPNRGIYEQYF. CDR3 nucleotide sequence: TGTGCCAGCAGACCCAGGCCCAACAGGGGAATCTACGAGCAGTACTTC.

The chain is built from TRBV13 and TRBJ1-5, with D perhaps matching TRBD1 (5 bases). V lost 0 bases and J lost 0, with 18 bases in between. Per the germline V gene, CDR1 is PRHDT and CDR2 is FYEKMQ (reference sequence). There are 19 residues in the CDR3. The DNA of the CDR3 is TGTGCCAGCAGCTTAGGCCCGGGTGGGGGGATTCATAGCAATCAGCCCCAGCATTTT. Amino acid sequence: CASSLGPGGGIHSNQPQHF.

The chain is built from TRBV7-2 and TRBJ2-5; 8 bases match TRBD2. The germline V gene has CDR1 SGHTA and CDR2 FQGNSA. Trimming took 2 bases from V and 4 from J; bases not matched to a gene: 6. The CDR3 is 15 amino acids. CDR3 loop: CASSLSGTSRETQYF. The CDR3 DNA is TGTGCCAGCAGCTTATCCGGGACTAGTCGAGAGACCCAGTACTTC. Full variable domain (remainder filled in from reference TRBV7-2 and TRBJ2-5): GAGVSQSPSNKVTEKGKDVELRCDPISGHTALYWYRQSLGQGLEFLIYFQGNSAPDKSGLPSDRFSAERTGGSVSTLTIQRTQQEDSAVYLCASSLSGTSRETQYFGPGTRLLVL.

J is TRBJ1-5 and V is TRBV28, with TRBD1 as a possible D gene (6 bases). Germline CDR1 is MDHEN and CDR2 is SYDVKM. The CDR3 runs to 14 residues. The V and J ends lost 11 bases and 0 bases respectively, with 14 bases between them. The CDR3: CASRGTNSNQPQHF. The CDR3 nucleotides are TGTGCCTCTAGGGGGACAAATAGCAATCAGCCCCAGCATTTT.

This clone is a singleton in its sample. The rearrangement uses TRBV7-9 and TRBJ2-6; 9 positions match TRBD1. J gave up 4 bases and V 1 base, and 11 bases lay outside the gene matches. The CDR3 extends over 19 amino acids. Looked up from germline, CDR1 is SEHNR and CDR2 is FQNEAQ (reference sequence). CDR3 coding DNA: TGTGCCAGCAGCTTAGACCCGGGACAGGGATCGGGAGGGGCCAACGTCCTGACTTTC. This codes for CASSLDPGQGSGGANVLTF. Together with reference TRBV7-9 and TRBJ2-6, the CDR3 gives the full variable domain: DTGVSQNPRHKITKRGQNVTFRCDPISEHNRLYWYRQTLGQGPEFLTYFQNEAQLEKSRLLSDRFSAERPKGSFSTLEIQRTEQGDSAMYLCASSLDPGQGSGGANVLTFGAGSRLTVL.

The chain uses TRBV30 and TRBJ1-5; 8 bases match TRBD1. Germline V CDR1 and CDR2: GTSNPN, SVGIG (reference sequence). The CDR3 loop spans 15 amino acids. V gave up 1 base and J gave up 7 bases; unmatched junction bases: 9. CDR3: CAWSASDRGVQPQHF. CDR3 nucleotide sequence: TGTGCCTGGAGTGCGTCCGACAGGGGCGTCCAGCCCCAGCATTTT. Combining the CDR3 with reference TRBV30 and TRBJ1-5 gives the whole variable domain SQTIHQWPATLVQPVGSPLSLECTVEGTSNPNLYWYRQAAGRGLQLLFYSVGIGQISSEVPQNLSASRPQDRQFILSSKKLLLSDSGFYLCAWSASDRGVQPQHFGDGTRLSIL.

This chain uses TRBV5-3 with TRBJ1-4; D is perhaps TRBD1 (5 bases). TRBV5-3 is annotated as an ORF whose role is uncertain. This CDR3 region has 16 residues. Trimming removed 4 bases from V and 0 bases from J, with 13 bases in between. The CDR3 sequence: CARSADRNATNEKLFF. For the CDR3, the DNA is TGTGCCAGAAGCGCAGACAGAAACGCAACTAATGAAAAACTGTTTTTT.

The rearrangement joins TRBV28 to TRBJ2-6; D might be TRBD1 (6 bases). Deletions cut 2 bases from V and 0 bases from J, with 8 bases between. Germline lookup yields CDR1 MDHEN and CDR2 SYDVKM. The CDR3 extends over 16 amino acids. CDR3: CASSLGQLSGANVLTF. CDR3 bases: TGTGCCAGCAGTTTAGGACAGCTCTCTGGGGCCAACGTCCTGACTTTC.

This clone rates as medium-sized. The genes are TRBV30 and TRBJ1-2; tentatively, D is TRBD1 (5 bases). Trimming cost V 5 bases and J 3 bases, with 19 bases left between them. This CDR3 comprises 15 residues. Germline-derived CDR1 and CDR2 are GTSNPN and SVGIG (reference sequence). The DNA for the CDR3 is TGTGCCTGGGGCTGGGGAGGGGCCCGGGACTATGGCTACACCTTC. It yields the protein CAWGWGGARDYGYTF.

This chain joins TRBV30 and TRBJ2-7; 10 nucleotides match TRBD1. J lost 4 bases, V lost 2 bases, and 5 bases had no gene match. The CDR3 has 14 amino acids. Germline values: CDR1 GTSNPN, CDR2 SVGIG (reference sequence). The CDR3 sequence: CAWSSPGQGYEQYF. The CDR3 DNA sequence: TGTGCCTGGAGTAGCCCGGGACAGGGGTACGAGCAGTACTTC. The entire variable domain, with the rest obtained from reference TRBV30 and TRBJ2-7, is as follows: SQTIHQWPATLVQPVGSPLSLECTVEGTSNPNLYWYRQAAGRGLQLLFYSVGIGQISSEVPQNLSASRPQDRQFILSSKKLLLSDSGFYLCAWSSPGQGYEQYFGPGTRLTVT.

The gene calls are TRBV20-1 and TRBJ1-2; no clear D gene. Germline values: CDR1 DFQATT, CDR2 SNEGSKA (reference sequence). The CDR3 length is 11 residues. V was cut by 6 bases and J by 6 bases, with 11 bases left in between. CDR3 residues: CSAREFDGYTF. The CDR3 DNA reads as TGCAGTGCGAGGGAGTTCGATGGCTACACCTTC.

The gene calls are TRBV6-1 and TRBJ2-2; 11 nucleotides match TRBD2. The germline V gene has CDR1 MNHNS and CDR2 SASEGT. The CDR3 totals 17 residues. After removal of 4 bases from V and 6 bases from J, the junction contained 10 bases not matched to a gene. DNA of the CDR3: TGTGCCAGCAGTGCCCTATCTAGCGGGAGGATCGCCGGGGAGCTGTTTTTT. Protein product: CASSALSSGRIAGELFF.